This passage covers 30 T cell receptor beta chains from one sample sequenced in a study of beta chain features in type 1 diabetes. Expressed TCRB transcripts were sequenced after all isolated RNA was converted to cDNA. The method was immunoSEQ multiplex PCR; TCRdb's version includes in-frame clones alone and lacks a portion of them. The sample shows 600,000 to 650,000 clones, around 16% of them seen only once. The sample taken for sequencing was naive CD4+ T cells from blood. These receptors came from a man younger than 35 in good health.

This chain uses TRBV28 with TRBJ2-4; a possible D gene is TRBD1 (6 bases). Germline V CDR1 and CDR2: MDHEN, SYDVKM. Deletions cut 5 bases from V and 0 bases from J, with 11 bases between. The CDR3 extends over 15 amino acids. Written as DNA, the CDR3 is TGTGCCAGCAGTCAGCCAGGGGTAGCCAAAAACATTCAGTACTTC. This translates into CASSQPGVAKNIQYF.

There are many counts of this clone. DNA of the CDR3: TGTGCCAGCAGTCGTAGCGAGCAGTTCTTC. This translates into CASSRSEQFF. The rearrangement joins TRBV28 to TRBJ2-1; D uncertain. The CDR3 is made up of 10 amino acids. Trimming pared 5 bases from V and 10 bases from J, leaving 6 bases between. Germline V lookup: CDR1 MDHEN, CDR2 SYDVKM.

CDR3 nucleotide sequence: TGTGCCAGCATGCGACAGGGGAATCAGCCCCAGCATTTT. It translates to CASMRQGNQPQHF. This chain connects TRBV2 to TRBJ1-5; 8 positions match TRBD1. In germline, CDR1 is SNHLY, CDR2 FYNNEI. The V gene end was trimmed by 7 bases and the J gene end by 4 bases; junction bases not matched to a gene: 3. This CDR3 spans 13 amino acids.

This chain connects TRBV7-9 to TRBJ1-4, with 8 bases lining up with TRBD1. The CDR3 contains 14 residues. CDR1 is SEHNR, CDR2 FQNEAQ, per germline (reference sequence). V dropped 6 bases and J dropped 8; count of bases not matched to a gene: 8. The CDR3 DNA reads TGTGCCAGCAGTTTCGGACAGGGTTACGAAAAACTGTTTTTT. Translating gives CASSFGQGYEKLFF. Supplemented by reference TRBV7-9 and TRBJ1-4, the full variable domain reads DTGVSQNPRHKITKRGQNVTFRCDPISEHNRLYWYRQTLGQGPEFLTYFQNEAQLEKSRLLSDRFSAERPKGSFSTLEIQRTEQGDSAMYLCASSFGQGYEKLFFGSGTQLSVL.

V is TRBV13 and J is TRBJ2-5; tentative D call: TRBD1 (6 bases). The CDR3 totals 15 residues. CDR1 is PRHDT, CDR2 FYEKMQ, per germline (reference sequence). With 5 bases removed from V and 5 bases from J, the gap between germline ends came to 18 bases. CDR3 nucleotide sequence: TGTGCCAGCAGCGCCTATAGGGGGTGGGCGGAGACCCAGTACTTC. Protein sequence: CASSAYRGWAETQYF.

A few counts support this clone. In DNA form, the CDR3 reads TGTGCCAGCAGCTCCTGGGACAGGAGAGCTAACTATGGCTACACCTTC. Translated, it gives CASSSWDRRANYGYTF. The rearrangement links TRBV5-6 to TRBJ1-2, with 8 bases that match TRBD1. This CDR3 spans 16 amino acids. Germline V gene lookup returns CDR1 SGHDT and CDR2 YYEEEE. The trim removed 3 bases at V and 0 bases at J, leaving 7 bases unmatched.

There are a few counts of this clone. The chain recombines TRBV2 with TRBJ1-3; 7 positions agree with TRBD1. From germline, CDR1 is SNHLY and CDR2 FYNNEI. The CDR3 has 15 residues. The junction had 6 bases not matched to a gene; V was cut back by 7 bases and J by 0 bases. DNA for the CDR3: TGTGCCAGCACTAGACAGGGCCGCTCTGGAAACACCATATATTTT. Protein sequence: CASTRQGRSGNTIYF.

This chain uses TRBV5-5 with TRBJ2-7, with D hard to call. CDR3 length: 12 residues. The germline gives CDR1 SGHKS, CDR2 YYEKEE (reference sequence). V was clipped by 4 bases and J by 7 bases, with 12 bases between them. CDR3 loop: CASSLEGNEQYF. CDR3 sequence (DNA): TGTGCCAGCAGCCTGGAAGGGAATGAGCAGTACTTC.

V and J are TRBV20-1 and TRBJ1-1, with unresolved D. Germline loops: CDR1 DFQATT, CDR2 SNEGSKA (reference sequence). This CDR3 is built from 8 residues. The CDR3 here is CGLTEAFF. The CDR3 coding sequence is TGCGGGCTTACTGAAGCTTTCTTT.

The chain links TRBV5-1 to TRBJ2-7, with D tentatively TRBD1 (8 bases). The CDR3 has 16 amino acids. V shed 3 bases and J shed 2 bases, with 18 bases lying between them. Germline lookup yields CDR1 SGHRS and CDR2 YFSETQ. The CDR3 here is CASSSQAGQVPYEQYF. The CDR3 DNA sequence: TGCGCCAGCAGCTCACAAGCGGGACAGGTACCCTACGAGCAGTACTTC.

The chain recombines TRBV7-9 with TRBJ2-3; D remains unclear. Germline loops: CDR1 SEHNR, CDR2 FQNEAQ (reference sequence). V gave up 2 bases and J gave up 0 bases, with 12 bases separating them. The CDR3 loop spans 16 amino acids. The CDR3 loop is CASSLIEGRSTDTQYF. DNA for the CDR3: TGTGCCAGCAGCTTAATCGAAGGCCGTAGCACAGATACGCAGTATTTT.

This clone has a handful of counts. This chain joins TRBV15 and TRBJ1-1; D is perhaps TRBD1 (6 bases). The CDR3 totals 15 residues. V was cut by 5 bases and J by 4 bases, with 17 bases left in between. CDR1 and CDR2 from the germline V gene are LNHNV and YYDKDF (reference sequence). The CDR3 coding sequence is TGTGCCACCAGCTCTCATACAGGGTTTGGCACTGAAGCTTTCTTT. It is translated as CATSSHTGFGTEAFF.

The V and J genes are TRBV10-3 and TRBJ1-1, with 10 bases lining up with TRBD1. The V segment lost 10 bases and the J segment 5 bases; nucleotides outside the gene matches: 10. The CDR3 has 14 amino acids. From germline, CDR1 is ENHRY and CDR2 SYGVKD. The chain's CDR3 is CANSGDRGNTEAFF. The CDR3 nucleotides read TGTGCCAACAGCGGGGACAGGGGAAATACTGAAGCTTTCTTT.

V usage is TRBV28 and J usage is TRBJ2-7, with D perhaps given as TRBD1 or TRBD2 (6 bases each). V lost 8 bases to trimming and J lost 2 bases, with 19 bases between them. The germline gives CDR1 MDHEN, CDR2 SYDVKM. The CDR3 sequence is 15 residues long. The CDR3 DNA reads as TGTGCCAGCGGGGGGCAGGGCCCCGGGGCCTACGAGCAGTACTTC. It is translated as CASGGQGPGAYEQYF.

This clone was observed a few times. The V call is TRBV27, the J call TRBJ1-4, with D unclear. V was trimmed by 1 base and J by 1 base, leaving 10 bases between them. The CDR3 is made up of 16 amino acids. CDR1 is MNHEY and CDR2 is SMNVEV in the germline V gene (reference sequence). The CDR3 region has the DNA TGTGCCAGCAGTTTATTGGGTTGGGGAACTAATGAAAAACTGTTTTTT. This codes for CASSLLGWGTNEKLFF.

This clone was seen a handful of times. CDR3 coding DNA: TGTGCCAGCAGCCAGGGGGTACTACACACAAAAGAGACCCAGTACTTC. As protein: CASSQGVLHTKETQYF. The gene calls are TRBV9 and TRBJ2-5; 7 nucleotides agree with TRBD1. V shed 4 bases and J 3 bases; nucleotides not matched to a gene: 12. Germline V gene lookup returns CDR1 SGDLS and CDR2 YYNGEE. This CDR3 is 16 amino acids long.

This clone was seen only a few times. The V call is TRBV23-1, the J call TRBJ2-3; no clear D. TRBV23-1 is identified as an open reading frame with a role that is uncertain. The CDR3 loop spans 13 amino acids. V was pared by 2 bases and J by 4 bases, with 7 bases between. This chain's CDR3 is CASSQQLADTQYF. Here the CDR3 DNA reads TGCGCCAGCAGTCAACAGCTGGCAGATACGCAGTATTTT.

This clone came up once. Within the sample, other DNA sequences also encode this same CDR3. The rearrangement uses TRBV6-5 and TRBJ2-7, with D perhaps being TRBD1 or TRBD2 (5 bases each). Germline-derived CDR1 and CDR2 are MNHEY and SVGAGI. The CDR3 is 15 residues long. The V gene lost 0 bases and the J gene lost 2 bases, with 11 bases spanning the gap. The CDR3 DNA is TGTGCCAGCAGTTACTCTGGTCGAGGGGCCTACGAGCAGTACTTC. Amino acid sequence: CASSYSGRGAYEQYF.

This clone was counted a single time. The genes are TRBV18 and TRBJ2-7; TRBD1 agrees at 11 bases. CDR3 length: 15 amino acids. Looked up from germline, CDR1 is KGHSH and CDR2 is LQKENI. Trimming took 3 bases from V and 3 from J; bases not matched to a gene: 4. CDR3 residues: CASSPVGQGVYEQYF. CDR3 bases: TGTGCCAGCTCACCGGTGGGACAGGGGGTCTACGAGCAGTACTTC. Filled out from reference TRBV18 and TRBJ2-7, the complete variable domain reads NAGVMQNPRHLVRRRGQEARLRCSPMKGHSHVYWYRQLPEEGLKFMVYLQKENIIDESGMPKERFSAEFPKEGPSILRIQQVVRGDSAAYFCASSPVGQGVYEQYFGPGTRLTVT.

This rearrangement joins TRBV14 to TRBJ1-2, with D uncertain. V was trimmed by 1 base and J by 8 bases, leaving 17 bases between them. The CDR3 consists of 15 residues. Germline V lookup: CDR1 SGHDN, CDR2 FVKESK. The CDR3 sequence is CASSQVENPEGGYTF. The DNA for the CDR3 is TGTGCCAGCAGCCAAGTGGAGAACCCAGAGGGAGGCTACACCTTC.

The V call is TRBV5-1, the J call TRBJ1-1; a possible D gene is TRBD1 (6 bases). Trimming removed 4 bases at V and 1 base at J, with 11 bases between. The CDR3 consists of 14 residues. Germline lookup yields CDR1 SGHRS and CDR2 YFSETQ. For the CDR3, the DNA is TGCGCCAGCAGCGCCCAGACAGGGAACACTGAAGCTTTCTTT. Translated: CASSAQTGNTEAFF.

This chain links TRBV7-9 with TRBJ2-7; the D gene could be TRBD1 or TRBD2 (5 bases each). The germline gives CDR1 SEHNR, CDR2 FQNEAQ (reference sequence). The CDR3 totals 15 residues. V shed 5 bases and J shed 0 bases, with 14 bases lying between them. CDR3 region: CASSRQGRSSYEQYF. As DNA, the CDR3 is TGTGCCAGCAGCCGTCAGGGACGAAGCTCCTACGAGCAGTACTTC. The variable domain in full, completed from reference TRBV7-9 and TRBJ2-7, reads DTGVSQNPRHKITKRGQNVTFRCDPISEHNRLYWYRQTLGQGPEFLTYFQNEAQLEKSRLLSDRFSAERPKGSFSTLEIQRTEQGDSAMYLCASSRQGRSSYEQYFGPGTRLTVT.

A few counts support this clone. Other DNA sequences of this sample code for an identical CDR3. The V gene is TRBV19, the J gene TRBJ2-6; D is perhaps TRBD1 (6 bases). With 3 bases removed from V and 3 bases from J, the gap between germline ends came to 18 bases. There are 18 residues in the CDR3. The V gene's germline CDR1 is LNHDA and CDR2 SQIVND (reference sequence). The CDR3 DNA reads TGTGCCAGTAGTATGACCTCATTCAGGGGTTTTGGGGCCAACGTCCTGACTTTC. Translated: CASSMTSFRGFGANVLTF.

The chain uses TRBV28 and TRBJ2-1; no reliable D call. The germline V and J ends were trimmed by 8 bases and 0 bases, with 17 bases remaining between them. The CDR3 has 16 residues. Germline V gene sequence: CDR1 MDHEN, CDR2 SYDVKM. The CDR3 loop reads CASGPTSETSYNEQFF. CDR3 DNA sequence: TGTGCCAGCGGACCCACCTCCGAGACCTCCTACAATGAGCAGTTCTTC.

This clone came up a few times. The chain employs TRBV7-3 and TRBJ2-5, with D uncertain. CDR3 length equals 15 residues. V lost 5 bases, J lost 1 base, and 14 bases lay in between. Germline CDR1 is SGHTA and CDR2 is FQGTGA. The CDR3 is CASSTGVAVQETQYF. The CDR3 bases are TGTGCCAGCAGCACCGGCGTTGCGGTCCAAGAGACCCAGTACTTC.

This clone was observed a handful of times. CDR3 in amino acids: CASFLGRGSGGNTIYF. The CDR3 DNA sequence: TGTGCCAGCTTCCTAGGAAGGGGCTCGGGTGGAAACACCATATATTTT. V gene TRBV21-1 combines with J gene TRBJ1-3; the DNA was not compared with TRBD1, the D call given in the table. TRBV21-1 is described as a pseudogene. The CDR3 consists of 16 residues.

The CDR3, as DNA: TGTGCCAGCTCACTAATGGACAGGCGTGGGACCCAGTACTTC. This sequence encodes CASSLMDRRGTQYF. This rearrangement joins TRBV18 to TRBJ2-5; 7 bases fit TRBD1. This CDR3 region has 14 residues. V shed 4 bases, J shed 7 bases, and the junction held 9 bases outside the gene matches. The germline V gene has CDR1 KGHSH and CDR2 LQKENI.

V and J are TRBV28 and TRBJ1-2; TRBD1 aligns across 7 bases. The CDR3 sequence is 14 residues long. Germline CDR1 reads MDHEN; CDR2 reads SYDVKM. V lost 3 bases to trimming and J lost 8 bases; unmatched junction nucleotides: 9. CDR3: CASSLGAGGGGYTF. For the CDR3, the DNA is TGTGCCAGCAGTTTGGGGGCAGGGGGTGGCGGCTACACCTTC.

The chain has TRBV9 and TRBJ2-7; D not certain. The CDR3 has 15 residues. Trimming shortened V by 1 base and J by 2 bases, and 13 bases separated the two germline ends. From germline, CDR1 is SGDLS and CDR2 YYNGEE. The DNA of the CDR3 is TGTGCCAGCAGCGTAAATCAAAATCCCCCCTACGAGCAGTACTTC. It yields the protein CASSVNQNPPYEQYF.

The chain employs TRBV7-9 and TRBJ1-2; D possibly corresponds to TRBD1 (5 bases). Germline CDR1 and CDR2: SEHNR and FQNEAQ (reference sequence). The V end was cut by 5 bases, the J end by 10 bases, with 17 bases between. CDR3 length: 13 residues. The chain's CDR3 is CASSPWDVRSYTF. The CDR3 nucleotides read TGTGCCAGCAGCCCCTGGGACGTGCGGTCCTACACCTTC.